Below are 19 T cell receptor beta chains sequenced from a single sample in a study of blood T cell repertoires in COVID-19. Sequencing was performed with immunoSEQ multiplex PCR; in TCRdb, only in-frame clones are kept and a portion is missing. The sample contains over 200,000 clones, 80% to 90% of which appear only once. The sequenced material came from PBMCs or T cells enriched from blood (not recorded which). These TCRs come from a man aged 18 to 29 with acute COVID-19.

J is TRBJ2-7 and V is TRBV13; the match to TRBD2 covers 9 bases. Germline-derived CDR1 and CDR2 are PRHDT and FYEKMQ (reference sequence). The CDR3 spans 17 residues. V shed 6 bases, J shed 1 base, and the junction held 13 bases outside the gene matches. The CDR3 nucleotides are TGTGCCAGCAGTTCCCGGACTAGCGAATTCTTATCCTACGAGCAGTACTTC. It codes for CASSSRTSEFLSYEQYF.

The chain recombines TRBV12-3 or TRBV12-4 with TRBJ1-6; D not resolved. The CDR3 consists of 12 residues. V lost 3 bases and J lost 8, with 5 bases in between. The CDR3 DNA follows: TGTGCCAGCAGTTTCACGGATTCACCCCTCCACTTT. Protein product: CASSFTDSPLHF.

The chain joins TRBV7-2 to TRBJ1-2; D gene ambiguous. The V and J ends lost 2 bases and 0 bases respectively, with 13 bases between them. The CDR3 extends over 16 amino acids. Per the germline V gene, CDR1 is SGHTA and CDR2 is FQGNSA. CDR3 residues: CASSLRSQASNYGYTF. The CDR3 nucleotides read TGTGCCAGCAGCTTAAGATCCCAGGCTTCTAACTATGGCTACACCTTC.

The V call is TRBV5-8, the J call TRBJ1-5, with D perhaps matching TRBD1 (6 bases). CDR3 length: 14 amino acids. Trimming cost V 3 bases and J 1 base, with 8 bases left between them. The germline V gene has CDR1 SGHTS and CDR2 YDEGEE. CDR3 region: CASSYGQSNQPQHF. In DNA form, the CDR3 reads TGTGCCAGCAGCTACGGACAGAGCAATCAGCCCCAGCATTTT.

This chain uses TRBV30 with TRBJ1-2, with D possibly being TRBD1 (6 bases). The CDR3 totals 16 residues. The V end was cut by 2 bases, the J end by 7 bases, with 23 bases between. The germline V gene encodes CDR1 GTSNPN and CDR2 SVGIG (reference sequence). The CDR3 coding sequence is TGTGCCTGGAGTCTCGCGGGGGCCAAACAGGGTCTTGGCTACACCTTC. This sequence encodes CAWSLAGAKQGLGYTF.

The CDR3 bases are TGTGCCAGCAGAAGGGGTAACACTGAAGCTTTCTTT. This gives the protein CASRRGNTEAFF. The V call is TRBV27, the J call TRBJ1-1; a weak D match, TRBD1 (5 bases). Trimming removed 6 bases at V and 2 bases at J, with 7 bases between. This CDR3 spans 12 amino acids. Germline CDR1 reads MNHEY; CDR2 reads SMNVEV (reference sequence).

The chain combines TRBV28 with TRBJ2-1; 7 bases fit TRBD2. Germline V lookup: CDR1 MDHEN, CDR2 SYDVKM. This CDR3 has 12 amino acids. CDR3 sequence (DNA): TGTGCTTGCAGCGGGGCCTACAATGAGCAGTTCTTC. Translation: CACSGAYNEQFF.

This chain connects TRBV7-3 to TRBJ2-2, with D hard to call. This CDR3 contains 14 residues. Trimming cost V 2 bases and J 2 bases, with 6 bases left between them. CDR1 is SGHTA, CDR2 FQGTGA, per germline. The CDR3 loop is CASSLGSNTGELFF. In DNA, the CDR3 is TGTGCCAGCAGCTTAGGCTCCAACACCGGGGAGCTGTTTTTT.

V usage is TRBV2 and J usage is TRBJ2-5; D perhaps matches TRBD1 (7 bases). In germline, CDR1 is SNHLY, CDR2 FYNNEI. With 6 bases removed from V and 3 bases from J, the gap between germline ends came to 11 bases. The CDR3 has 13 amino acids. The CDR3 reads CASRRDSEETQYF. The CDR3, as DNA: TGTGCCAGCAGGCGGGACAGCGAAGAGACCCAGTACTTC.

V usage is TRBV10-3 and J usage is TRBJ2-2, with unresolved D. Germline V CDR1 and CDR2: ENHRY, SYGVKD. The CDR3 length is 13 residues. V was trimmed by 0 bases and J by 6 bases, leaving 5 bases between them. CDR3 sequence reads: CAISESLSGELFF. CDR3 in DNA: TGTGCCATCAGTGAGTCTCTGTCCGGGGAGCTGTTTTTT.

The chain is built from TRBV27 and TRBJ2-4; 11 bases map to TRBD2. With 0 bases clipped from V and 1 base from J, the junction kept 8 bases outside the gene matches. Germline-derived CDR1 and CDR2 are MNHEY and SMNVEV (reference sequence). The CDR3 consists of 19 residues. DNA of the CDR3: TGTGCCAGCAGTTTATCCTATAGCGGGAGGGCCGGTGCCAAAAACATTCAGTACTTC. It specifies CASSLSYSGRAGAKNIQYF.

The V gene is TRBV5-1, the J gene TRBJ2-5; TRBD1 matches at 8 bases. Germline V gene data show CDR1 as SGHRS and CDR2 as YFSETQ. The CDR3 covers 13 residues. J lost 6 bases, V lost 2 bases, and 3 bases had no gene match. Written as DNA, the CDR3 is TGCGCCAGCAGCTTTGACAGGGGCCAGACCCAGTACTTC. Protein product: CASSFDRGQTQYF.

This clone has only one observation. The chain employs TRBV25-1 and TRBJ2-7, with 9 nucleotides matching TRBD2. Unmatched junction bases numbered 9, after V lost 6 bases and J lost 6 bases. The length of the CDR3 is 14 residues. Germline-derived CDR1 and CDR2 are MGHDK and SYGVNS. The CDR3 region has the DNA TGTGCCAGCAGCCCTAGGCGGGAGGGGCGCGAGCAGTACTTC. Translation gives CASSPRREGREQYF.

The chain carries TRBV28 and TRBJ2-3, with D maybe TRBD2 (5 bases). In germline, CDR1 is MDHEN, CDR2 SYDVKM. CDR3 length: 19 residues. Trimming stripped 3 bases from V and 1 base from J, with 23 bases between. Written as DNA, the CDR3 is TGTGCCAGCAGTTTTGTTGCCCTGGATCCCGGGAAGGGCACAGATACGCAGTATTTT. As protein: CASSFVALDPGKGTDTQYF.

V is TRBV4-1 and J is TRBJ2-7; the match to TRBD2 covers 7 bases. After removal of 0 bases from V and 1 base from J, the junction contained 6 bases not matched to a gene. CDR3 size: 16 residues. Germline values: CDR1 MGHRA, CDR2 YSYEKL. In nucleotides, the CDR3 is TGCGCCAGCAGCCAAGACGGGGGGAAGGCATCCTACGAGCAGTACTTC. It codes for CASSQDGGKASYEQYF.

This clone came up a few times. The J gene is TRBJ2-2, the V gene TRBV19; 7 bases align to TRBD1. V gave up 4 bases and J gave up 1 base; unmatched junction bases: 0. Germline loops: CDR1 LNHDA, CDR2 SQIVND (reference sequence). CDR3 length: 14 amino acids. The CDR3 DNA reads as TGTGCCAGTAGTAGACAGGGGAACACCGGGGAGCTGTTTTTT. This gives the protein CASSRQGNTGELFF.

The V call is TRBV6-5, the J call TRBJ1-4; TRBD1 is a possible D gene (6 bases). Germline CDR1 reads MNHEY; CDR2 reads SVGAGI. Trimming removed 6 bases at V and 6 bases at J, with 17 bases between. This CDR3 contains 15 residues. This CDR3 reads CASSSQGQDDEKLFF. In nucleotides, the CDR3 is TGTGCCAGCAGCTCCCAGGGGCAGGATGATGAAAAACTGTTTTTT.

This clone occurred a few times. V is TRBV10-1 and J is TRBJ1-1; no reliable D call. Deletions cut 0 bases from V and 11 bases from J, with 13 bases between. The CDR3 is 13 residues long. Germline V lookup: CDR1 WNHNN, CDR2 SYGVQD (reference sequence). For the CDR3, the DNA is TGCGCCAGCAGTGAGTCTCAGGACTCTAAGGCTTTCTTT. Its protein product is CASSESQDSKAFF.

The rearrangement joins TRBV30 to TRBJ1-6; possibly TRBD1 for D (5 bases). The CDR3 has 16 residues. Trimming shortened V by 4 bases and J by 0 bases, and 13 bases separated the two germline ends. Germline values: CDR1 GTSNPN, CDR2 SVGIG (reference sequence). The CDR3 DNA follows: TGTGCCTGGATAGACAGCCCGAGCTCCTATAATTCACCCCTCCACTTT. Encoded protein: CAWIDSPSSYNSPLHF.